These 14 T cell receptor beta chains originate from one sample sequenced in a study of CXCR3-negative and CXCR3-positive naive CD8 T cells. Their antigens are not known. Overall study results and limits: TRB CDR3s were more hydrophobic in CXCR3-positive than in CXCR3-negative naive cells.

Via 5' RACE with UMI labels, TRB cDNA libraries were prepared. TCRdb reprocessed the 5' RACE reads, keeping one entry per CDR3 protein, no DNA. This listing includes 110,000 or so distinct CDR3 sequences. Input material: naive CXCR3+ CD8+ T cells from blood. Specified subset: CD45RO-CCR7+CD27+CD95- naive CD8+ T cells expressing CXCR3 (TNR3+). All receptors come from a human donor in good health. Some clones in this sample may be carry-over from other donors' samples.

The chain uses TRBV10-3 and TRBJ2-1; absent DNA, TCRdb's TRBD1 call cannot be checked. Germline CDR1 is ENHRY and CDR2 is SYGVKD. CDR3 length equals 11 residues. The CDR3 spells CAISESDRQFF.

The chain joins TRBV5-5 to TRBJ2-7; the D call of TRBD1 rests on TCRdb alone, since no DNA is present to check it. This CDR3 region has 14 residues. The germline gives CDR1 SGHKS, CDR2 YYEKEE (reference sequence). This CDR3 reads CASSLGAGAIEQYF.

The gene calls are TRBV29-1 and TRBJ1-5. Germline assignment: CDR1 SQVTM and CDR2 ANQGSEA. The CDR3 runs to 15 residues. The CDR3 loop reads CSVGSSGVGNQPQHF.

The rearrangement links TRBV15 to TRBJ2-3; TCRdb outputs TRBD1, but without DNA this stays unchecked. In germline, CDR1 is LNHNV, CDR2 YYDKDF (reference sequence). The CDR3 consists of 17 residues. The CDR3 sequence is CATSRDRAGVSTDTQYF.

The chain employs TRBV5-1 and TRBJ2-7; the D call of TRBD1 rests on TCRdb alone, since no DNA is present to check it. Germline lookup yields CDR1 SGHRS and CDR2 YFSETQ. This CDR3 is built from 14 residues. Here the CDR3 reads CASSPGHEIGEQYF.

The chain has TRBV6-6 and TRBJ2-5; TCRdb's assignment of TRBD1 cannot be checked, as there is no DNA. CDR1 MNHNY and CDR2 SVGAGI come from the germline V gene (reference sequence). CDR3 length: 17 residues. This CDR3 is CASSYRGGSGRGETQYF.

V and J are TRBV27 and TRBJ2-1; the D gene TCRdb calls, TRBD2, cannot be checked with no DNA. Germline CDR1 is MNHEY and CDR2 is SMNVEV (reference sequence). This CDR3 comprises 15 residues. This chain's CDR3 is CASSSLARIYNEQFF.

This sequence joins TRBV29-1 and TRBJ2-5; TCRdb's D gene call, TRBD2, goes unchecked for lack of DNA. The CDR3 extends over 15 amino acids. Per the germline V gene, CDR1 is SQVTM and CDR2 is ANQGSEA. CDR3 region: CSVEDIPSGEETQYF.

The chain combines TRBV6-2 or TRBV6-3 with TRBJ2-7; TCRdb outputs TRBD1, but without DNA this stays unchecked. This CDR3 region has 12 residues. The germline CDR1 and CDR2 sequences are MNHEY and SVGEGT. CDR3 amino acids: CATQAGIDEQYF.

The chain links TRBV7-8 to TRBJ2-1. The CDR3 consists of 16 residues. Looked up from germline, CDR1 is SGHVS and CDR2 is FQNEAQ. The CDR3 reads CASSLAWSGSYNEQFF.

The rearrangement uses TRBV20-1 and TRBJ2-1; TCRdb lists TRBD1, though no DNA is available to test this call. The CDR3 consists of 15 residues. Looked up from germline, CDR1 is DFQATT and CDR2 is SNEGSKA (reference sequence). CDR3: CSARDRERSYNEQFF.

This chain uses TRBV4-1 with TRBJ2-1; the D gene TCRdb calls, TRBD2, cannot be checked with no DNA. Per germline, CDR1 MGHRA and CDR2 YSYEKL. The CDR3 covers 17 residues. The CDR3 sequence is CASSPPRGVAGNNEQFF.

The chain is built from TRBV6-5 and TRBJ2-3. CDR3 length equals 16 residues. Germline CDR1 reads MNHEY; CDR2 reads SVGAGI. The CDR3 reads CASSYSRTVSTDTQYF.

The rearrangement uses TRBV9 and TRBJ2-1. Germline V gene lookup returns CDR1 SGDLS and CDR2 YYNGEE. CDR3 length equals 14 residues. CDR3: CASSTLDLYNEQFF.